The 8 T cell receptor beta chains below were found in one sample sequenced in a study. TCRdb reprocessed the 5' RACE reads with MiXCR, giving one entry per CDR3 protein. The data contain 7,300 or so distinct CDR3 sequences, approximately 40% of them singletons. The sequenced sample consisted of memory CD4+ T cells sorted from blood. Subset reported: memory CD4+ T cells, CD4+CD45RO+CD25-. These receptor sequences come from a female donor with breast cancer.

The chain joins TRBV4-2 to TRBJ2-5; 11 nucleotides line up with TRBD2. From germline, CDR1 is LGHNA and CDR2 YNFKEQ. J lost 5 bases, V lost 0 bases, and 8 bases had no gene match. This CDR3 comprises 17 residues. This chain's CDR3 is CASSQEVAGGLRETQYF. The CDR3 bases are TGTGCCAGCAGCCAAGAAGTAGCGGGAGGGCTAAGGGAGACCCAGTACTTC.

The rearrangement joins TRBV28 to TRBJ1-1; TRBD1 is a possible D gene (5 bases). V was cut by 6 bases and J by 0 bases, with 14 bases left in between. This CDR3 contains 15 residues. The germline V gene encodes CDR1 MDHEN and CDR2 SYDVKM. CDR3 DNA sequence: TGTGCCAGCAGATTCTCCGGGACCGTGAACACTGAAGCTTTCTTT. Residues: CASRFSGTVNTEAFF.

This clonotype was picked up a small number of times. The rearrangement uses TRBV7-3 and TRBJ2-2; 9 bases align to TRBD2. The junction had 16 bases not matched to a gene; V was cut back by 5 bases and J by 6 bases. This CDR3 is built from 18 residues. Germline V gene lookup returns CDR1 SGHTA and CDR2 FQGTGA. In DNA form, the CDR3 reads TGTGCCAGCAGCCCCCGGGGACGGCGGGGGGGCAACGCCGGGGAGCTGTTTTTT. This encodes CASSPRGRRGGNAGELFF.

About this clonotype itself: The CDR3 does not close with the conserved phenylalanine or tryptophan, likely indicating a read error. The chain joins TRBV13 to TRBJ2-3; D is perhaps TRBD2 (6 bases). The V and J ends lost 6 bases and 2 bases respectively, with 15 bases between them. This CDR3 contains 15 residues. Germline-derived CDR1 and CDR2 are PRHDT and FYEKMQ (reference sequence). The CDR3 spells CASSPKLAVTDTQYL. CDR3 DNA sequence: TGTGCCAGCAGTCCCAAACTAGCCGTCACAGATACGCAGTATTTA.

A note on this clonotype: Relative to the germline gene, one junction end is altered; a read error may explain this. CDR3 bases: TGTGCTAGCAGCCCGTTCGGGGGACAAAGCGACGAGCAGTACTTC. Its translation: CASSPFGGQSDEQYF. The rearrangement links TRBV11-1 to TRBJ2-7; D is perhaps TRBD1 or TRBD2 (6 bases each). The germline V gene has CDR1 SGHAT and CDR2 FQDESV (reference sequence). The CDR3 consists of 15 residues.

By its share, this clonotype is medium-sized. CDR3: CASSPGPNGEAFF. The CDR3 DNA follows: TGTGCCAGCAGCCCTGGACCCAACGGTGAAGCTTTCTTT. This sequence joins TRBV7-9 and TRBJ1-1; D remains unclear. CDR1 is SEHNR, CDR2 FQNEAQ, per germline (reference sequence). Deletions cut 5 bases from V and 7 bases from J, with 14 bases between. This CDR3 region has 13 residues.

The chain recombines TRBV5-1 with TRBJ2-5; tentatively, D is TRBD2 (7 bases). CDR3 length: 16 amino acids. V lost 0 bases to trimming and J lost 5 bases, with 17 bases between them. Germline CDR1 and CDR2: SGHRS and YFSETQ. CDR3 region: CASSLVDSGGGETQYF. The CDR3 DNA sequence: TGCGCCAGCAGCTTGGTGGATTCGGGGGGCGGCGAGACCCAGTACTTC. Full variable domain (remainder filled in from reference TRBV5-1 and TRBJ2-5): KAGVTQTPRYLIKTRGQQVTLSCSPISGHRSVSWYQQTPGQGLQFLFEYFSETQRNKGNFPGRFSGRQFSNSRSEMNVSTLELGDSALYLCASSLVDSGGGETQYFGPGTRLLVL.

This chain uses TRBV4-3 with TRBJ1-2, with D possibly TRBD1 on 5 matching bases. V lost 4 bases and J 3 bases, leaving 15 bases between the germline ends. The V gene's germline CDR1 is LGHNA and CDR2 YSLEER. This CDR3 has 15 residues. CDR3 DNA sequence: TGCGCCAGCAGCCCCGGCGGGGGGGGAGACTATGGCTACACCTTC. It yields the protein CASSPGGGGDYGYTF.